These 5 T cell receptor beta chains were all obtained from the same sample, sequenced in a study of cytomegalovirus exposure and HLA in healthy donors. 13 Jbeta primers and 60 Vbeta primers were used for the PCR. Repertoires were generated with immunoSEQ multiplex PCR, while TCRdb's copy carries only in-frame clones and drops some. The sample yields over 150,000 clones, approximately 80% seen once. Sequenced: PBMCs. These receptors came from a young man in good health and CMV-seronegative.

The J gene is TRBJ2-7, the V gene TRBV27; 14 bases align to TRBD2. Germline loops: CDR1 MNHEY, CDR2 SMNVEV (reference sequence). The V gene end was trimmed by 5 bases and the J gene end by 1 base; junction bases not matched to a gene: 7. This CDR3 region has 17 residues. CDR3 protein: CASSRGLAGVRSYEQYF. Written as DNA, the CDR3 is TGTGCCAGCAGTAGGGGACTAGCGGGGGTAAGGTCCTACGAGCAGTACTTC.

CDR3 coding DNA: TGTGCCAGCAGCTTCCTACAGGGGAACACTGAAGCTTTCTTT. Its translation: CASSFLQGNTEAFF. This chain joins TRBV7-9 and TRBJ1-1, with D tentatively TRBD1 (6 bases). The CDR3 runs 14 residues. CDR1 and CDR2 (germline): SEHNR, FQNEAQ (reference sequence). The V and J ends lost 3 bases and 1 base respectively, with 9 bases between them.

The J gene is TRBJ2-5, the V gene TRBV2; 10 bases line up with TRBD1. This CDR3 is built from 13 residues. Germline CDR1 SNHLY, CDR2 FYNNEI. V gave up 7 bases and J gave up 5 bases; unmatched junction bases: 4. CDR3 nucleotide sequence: TGTGCCAGCAACGCGGACAGGGGGGAGACCCAGTACTTC. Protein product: CASNADRGETQYF.

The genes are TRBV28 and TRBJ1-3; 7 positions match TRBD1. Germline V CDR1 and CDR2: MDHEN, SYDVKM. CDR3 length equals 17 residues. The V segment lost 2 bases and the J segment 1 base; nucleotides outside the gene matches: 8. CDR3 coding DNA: TGTGCCAGCAGTTTAATAAGGGGACAGACTTCTGGAAACACCATATATTTT. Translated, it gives CASSLIRGQTSGNTIYF.

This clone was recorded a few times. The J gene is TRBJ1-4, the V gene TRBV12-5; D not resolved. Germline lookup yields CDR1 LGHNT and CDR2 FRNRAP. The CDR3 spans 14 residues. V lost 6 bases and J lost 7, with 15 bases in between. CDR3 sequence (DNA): TGTGCTAGTGGCTTTGGAGGGTTAGGTGAAAAACTGTTTTTT. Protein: CASGFGGLGEKLFF.